Listed here are 19 T cell receptor beta chains from one sample, sequenced in a study of T cell repertoires in urothelial bladder cancer. Sequencing was performed with immunoSEQ multiplex PCR; in TCRdb, only in-frame clones are kept and a portion is missing. The data show around 12,000 clones, about 64% seen once. The sequenced sample was tumor-infiltrating cells from bladder cancer. Every receptor here comes from a human donor with a benign inflammatory bladder lesion.

The chain is built from TRBV4-1 and TRBJ1-2, with TRBD1 matching over 11 bases. In germline, CDR1 is MGHRA, CDR2 YSYEKL. The CDR3 consists of 19 residues. After removal of 0 bases from V and 2 bases from J, the junction contained 11 bases not matched to a gene. The CDR3 sequence: CASSQETGQGASRNYGYTF. CDR3 nucleotide sequence: TGCGCCAGCAGCCAAGAGACTGGACAGGGGGCGAGTCGGAACTATGGCTACACCTTC.

The chain has TRBV7-9 and TRBJ2-5; 10 bases map to TRBD2. Germline V lookup: CDR1 SEHNR, CDR2 FQNEAQ (reference sequence). The CDR3 runs 17 residues. Trimming cost V 5 bases and J 2 bases; bases outside gene matches: 11. The CDR3 nucleotides are TGTGCCAGCAGCCCTAGCGGGGGAGCCTTACGGCAAGAGACCCAGTACTTC. The encoded protein is CASSPSGGALRQETQYF.

The rearrangement joins TRBV5-1 to TRBJ2-7, with a weak D call TRBD1 (6 bases). V was pared by 4 bases and J by 7 bases, with 12 bases between. CDR3 length: 12 amino acids. The V gene's germline CDR1 is SGHRS and CDR2 YFSETQ. This CDR3 reads CASSLGGEEQYF. In nucleotides, the CDR3 is TGCGCCAGCAGCCTAGGGGGTGAAGAGCAGTACTTC.

The chain is built from TRBV4-2 and TRBJ2-3; D possibly matches TRBD1 or TRBD2 (6 bases each). V lost 4 bases and J lost 1, with 15 bases in between. Germline CDR1 is LGHNA and CDR2 is YNFKEQ. The length of the CDR3 is 16 residues. The CDR3 DNA reads as TGTGCCAGCAGCCCCCAACTCGGGGGCCGCACAGATACGCAGTATTTT. Its translation is CASSPQLGGRTDTQYF.

Only a few counts were recorded for this clone. In DNA, the CDR3 is TGTGCCAGCTCACCCGGGACAGAGCAGTACTTC. Translated: CASSPGTEQYF. The gene calls are TRBV18 and TRBJ2-7, with TRBD1 as a possible D gene (6 bases). V dropped 3 bases and J dropped 7 bases, with 7 bases sitting between them. The CDR3 is 11 amino acids. The germline V gene encodes CDR1 KGHSH and CDR2 LQKENI.

The V and J genes are TRBV6-6 and TRBJ1-1; TRBD1 might be the D (6 bases). Germline V lookup: CDR1 MNHNY, CDR2 SVGAGI (reference sequence). Trimming removed 2 bases from V and 7 bases from J, with 11 bases in between. This CDR3 is 13 amino acids long. CDR3 loop: CASSYGGAGEAFF. The CDR3, as DNA: TGTGCCAGCAGTTACGGGGGGGCAGGTGAAGCTTTCTTT.

The chain has TRBV5-6 and TRBJ1-6; perhaps TRBD1 as D (5 bases). From germline, CDR1 is SGHDT and CDR2 YYEEEE. This CDR3 region has 14 residues. V lost 1 base and J lost 9, with 11 bases in between. The DNA for the CDR3 is TGTGCCAGCAGCTTGCGGGGCTACGGTTCACCCCTCCACTTT. Residues: CASSLRGYGSPLHF.

The chain has TRBV7-8 and TRBJ2-2; no clear D. The V gene lost 1 base and the J gene lost 8 bases, with 8 bases spanning the gap. From germline, CDR1 is SGHVS and CDR2 FQNEAQ. This CDR3 has 13 residues. CDR3 DNA sequence: TGTGCCAGCAGCTTAGTACTCAGGGGGGAGCTGTTTTTT. Its protein product is CASSLVLRGELFF.

On this clone itself: The conserved final phenylalanine or tryptophan is absent from the CDR3, which likely points to a read error. This rearrangement joins TRBV10-3 to TRBJ2-7; D possibly corresponds to TRBD1 (5 bases). The CDR3 is 15 residues long. Germline V lookup: CDR1 ENHRY, CDR2 SYGVKD. V shed 7 bases and J shed 4 bases, with 20 bases lying between them. CDR3 region: CAINSGRQNDYEQYL. CDR3 coding DNA: TGTGCCATCAACAGTGGCAGACAGAACGATTACGAGCAGTACCTC.

V is TRBV30 and J is TRBJ1-3; 7 bases agree with TRBD1. The CDR3 length is 14 residues. V was pared by 2 bases and J by 2 bases, with 3 bases of the junction left unmatched. CDR1 GTSNPN and CDR2 SVGIG come from the germline V gene (reference sequence). The chain's CDR3 is CAWSPGTAGNTIYF. The CDR3 nucleotides read TGTGCCTGGAGTCCCGGGACAGCTGGAAACACCATATATTTT.

In this sample, this clone turned up once. The CDR3 coding sequence is TGTGCCAGCAGTTTATGGGACAGGGGATCGAATGAGCAGTTCTTC. It yields the protein CASSLWDRGSNEQFF. The J gene is TRBJ2-1, the V gene TRBV27; 10 nucleotides match TRBD1. The CDR3 has 15 amino acids. J lost 7 bases, V lost 1 base, and 4 bases had no gene match. Germline CDR1 is MNHEY and CDR2 is SMNVEV (reference sequence).

The V call is TRBV6-6, the J call TRBJ2-1; 9 bases match TRBD2. The germline V gene encodes CDR1 MNHNY and CDR2 SVGAGI (reference sequence). The V segment lost 2 bases and the J segment 7 bases; nucleotides outside the gene matches: 6. This CDR3 is 15 amino acids long. As DNA, the CDR3 is TGTGCCAGCAGTTACGGGACTAGCCAGAGGAATGAGCAGTTCTTC. This sequence encodes CASSYGTSQRNEQFF.

The sample holds one count of this clone. This chain links TRBV5-4 with TRBJ1-2; 7 bases match TRBD1. The CDR3 loop spans 15 amino acids. V gave up 4 bases and J gave up 3 bases; unmatched junction bases: 9. CDR1 and CDR2 from the germline V gene are SGHNT and YYREEE (reference sequence). The CDR3 is CASSIQGIGYYGYTF. In nucleotides, the CDR3 is TGTGCCAGCAGCATACAGGGGATAGGGTACTATGGCTACACCTTC.

There are a few counts of this clone. The chain is built from TRBV5-8 and TRBJ1-6; D gene ambiguous. There are 15 residues in the CDR3. Trimming stripped 1 base from V and 10 bases from J, with 15 bases between. Per germline, CDR1 SGHTS and CDR2 YDEGEE. In DNA, the CDR3 is TGTGCCAGCAGCTTGTCAAACGTGGAGTTATCACCCCTCCACTTT. Its translation: CASSLSNVELSPLHF.

V gene TRBV5-8 combines with J gene TRBJ2-3; a weak D match, TRBD1 (6 bases). The germline gives CDR1 SGHTS, CDR2 YDEGEE. This CDR3 comprises 16 residues. Trimming removed 2 bases from V and 5 bases from J, with 18 bases in between. The CDR3 DNA sequence: TGTGCCAGCAGCTTTATGGGCAGGGGAAGTGTAGATACGCAGTATTTT. Translating it yields CASSFMGRGSVDTQYF.

The chain has TRBV7-9 and TRBJ1-2; D ambiguous. This CDR3 spans 11 amino acids. Per the germline V gene, CDR1 is SEHNR and CDR2 is FQNEAQ (reference sequence). With 1 base removed from V and 10 bases from J, the gap between germline ends came to 7 bases. The CDR3, as DNA: TGTGCCAGCAGCTTAGGGGCAGACTACACCTTC. Translating gives CASSLGADYTF. The full variable domain, rest sourced from reference TRBV7-9 and TRBJ1-2, is DTGVSQNPRHKITKRGQNVTFRCDPISEHNRLYWYRQTLGQGPEFLTYFQNEAQLEKSRLLSDRFSAERPKGSFSTLEIQRTEQGDSAMYLCASSLGADYTFGSGTRLTVV.

The chain carries TRBV5-8 and TRBJ1-2; 10 bases are shared with TRBD1. Trimming took 4 bases from V and 8 from J; bases not matched to a gene: 8. From germline, CDR1 is SGHTS and CDR2 YDEGEE. The CDR3 totals 14 residues. This CDR3 is CASSAGQGTIGYTF. In DNA, the CDR3 is TGTGCCAGCAGCGCGGGACAGGGGACGATAGGCTACACCTTC.

The rearrangement joins TRBV30 to TRBJ1-5; 8 bases map to TRBD1. The CDR3 is made up of 14 amino acids. V shed 1 base and J 4 bases; nucleotides not matched to a gene: 3. Germline V gives CDR1 GTSNPN, CDR2 SVGIG (reference sequence). CDR3 sequence (DNA): TGTGCCTGGAGTGCAGGGGGCGCGAATCAGCCCCAGCATTTT. Residues: CAWSAGGANQPQHF.

In its sample, this clone was seen once. V is TRBV5-6 and J is TRBJ2-1, with TRBD1 matching 7 bases. V trimming: 5 bases; J trimming: 9 bases; junction bases outside the gene matches: 8. Germline V gives CDR1 SGHDT, CDR2 YYEEEE. This CDR3 contains 13 residues. The CDR3, as DNA: TGTGCCAGCAGGGCAGGGGGAGTTGGTGAGCAGTTCTTC. It codes for CASRAGGVGEQFF.